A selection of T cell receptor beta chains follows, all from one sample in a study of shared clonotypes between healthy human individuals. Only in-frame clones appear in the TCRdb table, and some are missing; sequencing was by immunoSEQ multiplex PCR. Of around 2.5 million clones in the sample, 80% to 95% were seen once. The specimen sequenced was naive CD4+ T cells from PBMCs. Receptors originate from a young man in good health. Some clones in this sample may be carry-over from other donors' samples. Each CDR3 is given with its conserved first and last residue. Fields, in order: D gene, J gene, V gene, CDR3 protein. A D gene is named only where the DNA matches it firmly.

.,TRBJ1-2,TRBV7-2,CASSFLGGADYGYTF
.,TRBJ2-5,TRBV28,CASSSLGGGETQYF
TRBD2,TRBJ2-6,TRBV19,CASSPNLTGGTGANVLTF
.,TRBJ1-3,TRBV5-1,CASTSGAGNTIYF
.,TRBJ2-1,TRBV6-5,CASSYRGLFYNEQFF
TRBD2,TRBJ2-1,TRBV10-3,CAIKVAGARSNEQFF
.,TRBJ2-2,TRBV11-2,CASSLAAGGGELFF
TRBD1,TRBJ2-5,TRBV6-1,CASSGGRTGEETQYF
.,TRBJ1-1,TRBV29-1,CSVTWTENTEAFF
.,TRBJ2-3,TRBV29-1,CSVEDGQFTDTQYF
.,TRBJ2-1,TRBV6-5,CASSPRPYNEQFF
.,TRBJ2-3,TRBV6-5,CASRIPSTDTQYF
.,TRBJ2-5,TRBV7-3,CASSLERVSETQYF
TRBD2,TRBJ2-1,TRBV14,CASSQLAGTAYNEQFF
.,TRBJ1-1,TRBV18,CASSLGGVNTEAFF
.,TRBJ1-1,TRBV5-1,CASSLEGAMNTEAFF
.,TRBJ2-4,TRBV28,CASIEPAKNIQYF
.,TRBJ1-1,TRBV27,CASSLSILSRQAAFF
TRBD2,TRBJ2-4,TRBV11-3,CASSHRLAGVRDIQYF
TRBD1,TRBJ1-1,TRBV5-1,CASSPDRGRNTEAFF
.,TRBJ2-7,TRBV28,CASSPSLPYEQYF
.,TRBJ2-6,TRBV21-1,CASLVPSGANVLTF
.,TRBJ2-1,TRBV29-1,CSVAQKLAYNEQFF
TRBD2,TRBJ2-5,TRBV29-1,CSVWTSGSHPETQYF
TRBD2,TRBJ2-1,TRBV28,CASSPYGAGERAEQFF
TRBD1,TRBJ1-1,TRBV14,CASSRQGRTEAFF
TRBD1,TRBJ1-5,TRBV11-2,CASSLGTGNNQPQHF
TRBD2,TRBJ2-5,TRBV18,CASSPPLAGVETQYF
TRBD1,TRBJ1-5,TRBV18,CASSPKNRGSQPQHF
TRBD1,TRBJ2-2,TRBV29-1,CSAGTEKIGELFF
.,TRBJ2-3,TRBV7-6,CASSVPPGGGTDTQYF
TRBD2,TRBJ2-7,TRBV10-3,CAIRDSSGNPYEQYF
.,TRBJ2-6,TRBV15,CATSRGTATLSGANVLTF
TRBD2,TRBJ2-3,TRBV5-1,CASRVAGGLADTQYF
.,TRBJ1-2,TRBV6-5,CASRPVASYGYTF
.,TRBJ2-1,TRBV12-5,CASGYAQSSYNEQFF
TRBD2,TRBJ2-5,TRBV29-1,CSAALGREQETQYF
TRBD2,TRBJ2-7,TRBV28,CASSFYFPSSGTSGRASYEQYF
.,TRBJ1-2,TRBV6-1,CASSERSVHTF
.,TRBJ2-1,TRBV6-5,CASSYPEKDEQFF
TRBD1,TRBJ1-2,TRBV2,CASSERQGANYGYTF
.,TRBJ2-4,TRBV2,CASSLIAPGRHLAKNIQYF
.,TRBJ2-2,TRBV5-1,CASSLRAANTGELFF
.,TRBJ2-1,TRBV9,CASSGPISSYNEQFF
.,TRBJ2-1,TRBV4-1,CASSQGWGQASGNNEQFF
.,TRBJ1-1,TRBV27,CASSFLQNTEAFF
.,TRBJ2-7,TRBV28,CASNEWGGGRDEQYF
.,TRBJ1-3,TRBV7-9,CASSLVGGSGNTIYF
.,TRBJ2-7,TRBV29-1,CSVVSLGEAYEQYF
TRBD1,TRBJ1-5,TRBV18,CASSSGQGPWPQHF
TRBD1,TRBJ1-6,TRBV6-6,CASRGQGNSPLHF
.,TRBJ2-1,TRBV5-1,CASSATVTYNEQFF
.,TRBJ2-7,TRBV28,CASTSRSYEQYF